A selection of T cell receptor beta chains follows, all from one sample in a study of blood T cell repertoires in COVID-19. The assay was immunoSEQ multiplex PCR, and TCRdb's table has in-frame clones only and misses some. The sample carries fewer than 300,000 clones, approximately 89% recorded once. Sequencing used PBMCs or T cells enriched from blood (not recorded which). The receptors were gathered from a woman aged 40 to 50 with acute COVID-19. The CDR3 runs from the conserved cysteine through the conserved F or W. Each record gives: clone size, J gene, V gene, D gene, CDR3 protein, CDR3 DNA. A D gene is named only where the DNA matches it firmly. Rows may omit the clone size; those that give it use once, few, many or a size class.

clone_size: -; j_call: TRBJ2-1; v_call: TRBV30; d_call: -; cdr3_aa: CAWSGQGAGNYNEQFF; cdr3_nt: TGTGCCTGGAGTGGCCAGGGCGCGGGGAACTACAATGAGCAGTTCTTC
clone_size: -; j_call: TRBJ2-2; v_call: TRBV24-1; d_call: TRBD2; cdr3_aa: CATSRLGGDTGELFF; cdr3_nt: TGTGCCACCAGTCGCCTTGGGGGGGACACCGGGGAGCTGTTTTTT
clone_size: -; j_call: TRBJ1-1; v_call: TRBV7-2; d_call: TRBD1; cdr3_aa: CASSNPTGGRTEAFF; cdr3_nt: TGTGCCAGCAGCAATCCTACAGGGGGCAGGACTGAAGCTTTCTTT
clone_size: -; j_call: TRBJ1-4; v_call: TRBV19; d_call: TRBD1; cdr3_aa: CATSRDREGRANEKLFF; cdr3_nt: TGTGCCACCTCGAGGGACAGGGAGGGTAGGGCTAATGAAAAACTGTTTTTT
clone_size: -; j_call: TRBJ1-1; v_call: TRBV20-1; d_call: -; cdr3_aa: CSASGGITEAFF; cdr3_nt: TGCAGTGCAAGTGGGGGCATCACTGAAGCTTTCTTT
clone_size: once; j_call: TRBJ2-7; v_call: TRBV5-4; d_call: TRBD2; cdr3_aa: CASSLPSGTYEQYF; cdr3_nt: TGTGCCAGCAGCTTGCCTAGCGGCACCTACGAGCAGTACTTC
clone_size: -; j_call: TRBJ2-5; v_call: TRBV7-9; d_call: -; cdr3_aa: CASSLQGGSETQYF; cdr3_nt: TGTGCCAGCTCCCTTCAGGGAGGATCGGAGACCCAGTACTTC
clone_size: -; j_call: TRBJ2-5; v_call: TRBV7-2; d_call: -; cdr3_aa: CASSPQRQVQETQYF; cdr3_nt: TGTGCCAGCAGCCCACAGAGACAGGTTCAAGAGACCCAGTACTTC
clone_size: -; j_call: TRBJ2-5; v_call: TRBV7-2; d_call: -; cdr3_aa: CASSTTAQETQYF; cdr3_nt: TGTGCCAGCAGCACGACAGCCCAAGAGACCCAGTACTTC
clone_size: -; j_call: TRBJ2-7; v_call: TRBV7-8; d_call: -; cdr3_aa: CASSSKRGIYEQYF; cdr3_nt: TGTGCCAGCAGTTCTAAAAGAGGGATCTACGAGCAGTACTTC
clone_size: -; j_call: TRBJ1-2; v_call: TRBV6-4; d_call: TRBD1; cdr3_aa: CASSAPGQGSYGYTF; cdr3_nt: TGTGCCAGCAGTGCGCCGGGACAGGGGTCTTATGGCTACACCTTC